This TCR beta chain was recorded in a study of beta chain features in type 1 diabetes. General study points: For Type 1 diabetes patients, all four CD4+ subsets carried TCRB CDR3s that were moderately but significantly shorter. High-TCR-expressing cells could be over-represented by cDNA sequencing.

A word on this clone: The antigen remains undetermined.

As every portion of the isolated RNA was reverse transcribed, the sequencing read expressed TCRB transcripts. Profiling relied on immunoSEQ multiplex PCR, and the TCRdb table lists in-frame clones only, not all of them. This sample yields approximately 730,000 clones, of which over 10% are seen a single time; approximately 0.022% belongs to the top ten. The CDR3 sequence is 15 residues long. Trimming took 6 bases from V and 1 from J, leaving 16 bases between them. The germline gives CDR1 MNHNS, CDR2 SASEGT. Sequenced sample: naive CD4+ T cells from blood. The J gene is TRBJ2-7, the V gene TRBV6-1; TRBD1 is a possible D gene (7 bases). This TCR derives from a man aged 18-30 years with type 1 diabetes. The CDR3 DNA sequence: TGTGCCAGCAGCAGGGGGGACACCGCATCCTACGAGCAGTACTTC. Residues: CASSRGDTASYEQYF.